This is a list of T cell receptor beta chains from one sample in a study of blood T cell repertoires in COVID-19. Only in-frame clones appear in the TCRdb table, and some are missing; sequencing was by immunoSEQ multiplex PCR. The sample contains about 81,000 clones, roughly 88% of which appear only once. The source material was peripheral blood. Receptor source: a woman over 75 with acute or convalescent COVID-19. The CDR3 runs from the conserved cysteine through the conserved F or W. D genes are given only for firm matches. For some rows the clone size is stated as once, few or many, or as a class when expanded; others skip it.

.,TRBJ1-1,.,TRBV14,CASSQEELMNTEAFF,TGTGCCAGCAGCCAAGAAGAGTTAATGAACACTGAAGCTTTCTTT
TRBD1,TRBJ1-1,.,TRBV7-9,CASSRDRVLSNTEAFF,TGTGCCAGCAGCCGGGACAGGGTATTATCGAACACTGAAGCTTTCTTT
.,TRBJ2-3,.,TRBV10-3,CAISAGDTQYF,TGTGCCATCAGTGCGGGGGATACGCAGTATTTT
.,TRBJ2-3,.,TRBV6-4,CASSPAGSGGTDTQYF,TGTGCCAGCAGCCCTGCGGGGAGCGGAGGCACAGATACGCAGTATTTT
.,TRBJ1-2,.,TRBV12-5,CASGLVGGEVGYTF,TGTGCTAGTGGTTTGGTAGGCGGGGAGGTAGGCTACACCTTC
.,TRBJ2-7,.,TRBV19,CASGTYEQYF,TGTGCCAGCGGGACCTACGAGCAGTACTTC
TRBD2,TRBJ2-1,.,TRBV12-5,CASGLGGGEQFF,TGTGCTAGTGGTTTGGGGGGGGGAGAGCAGTTCTTC
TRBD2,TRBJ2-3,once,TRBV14,CASSQDRRAGYKAVDTQYF,TGTGCCAGCAGCCAAGACCGCCGAGCGGGATATAAAGCGGTAGATACGCAGTATTTT
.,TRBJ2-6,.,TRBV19,CASSQSVGGAGANVLTF,TGTGCCAGTAGTCAGTCCGTAGGTGGGGCCGGGGCCAACGTCCTGACTTTC
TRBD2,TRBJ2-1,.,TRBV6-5,CASSYSGTTSYNEQFF,TGTGCCAGCAGTTACTCCGGGACTACCTCCTACAATGAGCAGTTCTTC
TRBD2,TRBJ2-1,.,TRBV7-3,CASSRGLAGGPGEQFF,TGTGCCAGCAGTAGGGGACTAGCGGGAGGGCCAGGTGAGCAGTTCTTC
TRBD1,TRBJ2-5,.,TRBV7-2,CASSLDRGLRETQYF,TGTGCCAGCAGCTTAGACAGGGGGCTTAGGGAGACCCAGTACTTC
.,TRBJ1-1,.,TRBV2,CASSRVQAFF,TGTGCCAGCAGTCGGGTGCAAGCTTTCTTT
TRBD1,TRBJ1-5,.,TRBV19,CASSITGDNNQPQHF,TGTGCCAGTAGTATAACAGGGGATAACAATCAGCCCCAGCATTTT
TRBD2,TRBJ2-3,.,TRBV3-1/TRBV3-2,CASSQGLSGRVAFPDTQYF,TGTGCCAGCAGCCAAGGCCTAAGCGGGAGGGTCGCATTCCCAGATACGCAGTATTTT
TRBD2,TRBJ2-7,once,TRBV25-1,CASSTSGAGYEQYF,TGTGCCAGCAGTACTAGCGGAGCGGGCTACGAGCAGTACTTC
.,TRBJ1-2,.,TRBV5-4,CASSGGGSGYTF,TGTGCCAGCAGCGGGGGGGGATCCGGCTACACCTTC
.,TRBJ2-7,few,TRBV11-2,CASSSTGDYEQYF,TGTGCCAGCAGCTCTACGGGGGACTACGAGCAGTACTTC
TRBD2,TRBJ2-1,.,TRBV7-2,CASSSTSGTLYNEQFF,TGTGCCAGCAGTTCGACTAGCGGGACCCTCTACAATGAGCAGTTCTTC
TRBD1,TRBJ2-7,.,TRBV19,CASSRRWTGQGDYEQYF,TGTGCCAGTAGTCGCCGTTGGACGGGACAGGGGGACTACGAGCAGTACTTC
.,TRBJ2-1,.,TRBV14,CASSPFSEQFF,TGTGCCAGCAGCCCCTTTTCGGAGCAGTTCTTC
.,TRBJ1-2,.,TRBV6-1,CASSELEFGYTF,TGTGCCAGCAGTGAACTGGAGTTCGGCTACACCTTC
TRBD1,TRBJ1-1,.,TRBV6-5,CASSFRTGAYTEAFF,TGTGCCAGCAGTTTCCGGACAGGGGCGTACACTGAAGCTTTCTTT
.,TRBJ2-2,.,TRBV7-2,CASSPGARELFF,TGTGCCAGCAGCCCGGGTGCCAGGGAGCTGTTTTTT
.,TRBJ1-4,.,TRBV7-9,CASSLLAGRGLEKLFF,TGTGCCAGCAGCTTACTGGCGGGCAGGGGTTTAGAAAAACTGTTTTTT
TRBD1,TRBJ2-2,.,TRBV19,CASIPGTGLTPGELFF,TGTGCCAGTATCCCCGGGACAGGGTTAACGCCCGGGGAGCTGTTTTTT
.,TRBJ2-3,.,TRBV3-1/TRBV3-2,CASSQGYQRTTDTQYF,TGTGCCAGCAGCCAAGGTTACCAGCGGACCACAGATACGCAGTATTTT
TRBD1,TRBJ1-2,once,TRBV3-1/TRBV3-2,CASSPRDRVYYGYTF,TGTGCCAGCAGCCCCCGGGACAGGGTTTACTATGGCTACACCTTC
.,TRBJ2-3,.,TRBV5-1,CASSLDGAPGDTQYF,TGCGCCAGCAGCTTGGATGGAGCGCCGGGAGATACGCAGTATTTT
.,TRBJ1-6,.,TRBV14,CASSSSRNSPLHF,TGTGCCAGCAGCTCCTCGAGGAATTCACCCCTCCACTTT
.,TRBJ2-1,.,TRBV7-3,CASSLRPDSYNEQFF,TGTGCCAGCAGCTTACGACCGGACAGTTACAATGAGCAGTTCTTC
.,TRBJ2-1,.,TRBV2,CASNAVPGMNEQFF,TGTGCCAGCAACGCGGTGCCAGGGATGAATGAGCAGTTCTTC
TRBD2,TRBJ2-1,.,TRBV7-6,CASSTKAGAYNEQFF,TGTGCCAGCAGCACAAAAGCGGGAGCCTACAATGAGCAGTTCTTC
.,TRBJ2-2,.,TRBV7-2,CASSKDTRQTGELFF,TGTGCCAGCAGCAAGGACACCAGACAAACCGGGGAGCTGTTTTTT
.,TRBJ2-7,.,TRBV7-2,CASSLGPGNYEQYF,TGTGCCAGCAGCTTAGGCCCGGGGAACTACGAGCAGTACTTC
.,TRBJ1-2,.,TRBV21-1,CASSLSRPPYGYTF,TGTGCCAGCAGCCTTAGCCGACCGCCCTATGGCTACACCTTC
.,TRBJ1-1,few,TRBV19,CASSTTAQGLEAFF,TGTGCCAGTAGTACGACAGCTCAGGGGCTTGAAGCTTTCTTT
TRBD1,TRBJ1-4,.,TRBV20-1,CSPGGLGKLFF,TGCAGTCCAGGGGGTTTGGGAAAACTGTTTTTT
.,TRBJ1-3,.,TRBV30,CAWAPDLGGDTIYF,TGTGCCTGGGCCCCGGACTTAGGGGGGGACACCATATATTTT
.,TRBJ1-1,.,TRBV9,CASSVFTGPTEAFF,TGTGCCAGCAGCGTATTTACAGGACCCACTGAAGCTTTCTTT
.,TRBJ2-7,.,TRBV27,CASSLDDNYEQYF,TGTGCCAGCAGTTTAGACGACAACTACGAGCAGTACTTC
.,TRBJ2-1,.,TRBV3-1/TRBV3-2,CASSQDKWAGGNEQFF,TGTGCCAGCAGCCAAGATAAGTGGGCCGGAGGCAATGAGCAGTTCTTC
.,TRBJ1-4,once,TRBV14,CASSQEQGVSEKLFF,TGTGCCAGCAGCCAAGAACAGGGAGTGAGTGAAAAACTGTTTTTT